Detailed here is one T cell receptor beta chain. Its antigen is as yet unknown. Profiled with immunoSEQ multiplex PCR; TCRdb holds only in-frame clones, not every one. The sample carries approximately 50,000 clones, 87% recorded once. This CDR3 is 16 amino acids long. Trimming removed 1 base at V and 4 bases at J, with 14 bases between. Germline CDR1 reads SGHRS; CDR2 reads YFSETQ. This record belongs to a study of a mutant IDH1 vaccine in newly diagnosed glioma. As for the study in general: The patients were given eight vaccinations, one each in weeks 1, 3, 5, 7, 11, 15, 19 and 23. Vaccine dosing followed radiotherapy by 4-6 weeks, or accompanied temozolomide cycles. Patients' prior therapy spanned radiotherapy, temozolomide, or both; most underwent both.

Whole-study findings and limits: Any relationship between pseudoprogression and changes in top peripheral T cell clonotypes seemed absent.

The sample's time point: week 23, last vaccination. Every single dose of the vaccine, 300 ug of mutant IDH1 20-mer peptide, came with topical imiquimod. The sequenced sample was PBMCs, obtained from a glioma patient whose treatment included an IDH1 peptide vaccine. J is TRBJ1-4 and V is TRBV5-1; perhaps TRBD1 as D (5 bases). The source of this sequence is a middle-aged man with glioma. The CDR3 loop reads CASSLLPAGGNEKLFF. In DNA form, the CDR3 reads TGCGCCAGCAGCTTGCTCCCAGCCGGGGGTAATGAAAAACTGTTTTTT. Full variable domain (missing parts from reference TRBV5-1 and TRBJ1-4): KAGVTQTPRYLIKTRGQQVTLSCSPISGHRSVSWYQQTPGQGLQFLFEYFSETQRNKGNFPGRFSGRQFSNSRSEMNVSTLELGDSALYLCASSLLPAGGNEKLFFGSGTQLSVL.